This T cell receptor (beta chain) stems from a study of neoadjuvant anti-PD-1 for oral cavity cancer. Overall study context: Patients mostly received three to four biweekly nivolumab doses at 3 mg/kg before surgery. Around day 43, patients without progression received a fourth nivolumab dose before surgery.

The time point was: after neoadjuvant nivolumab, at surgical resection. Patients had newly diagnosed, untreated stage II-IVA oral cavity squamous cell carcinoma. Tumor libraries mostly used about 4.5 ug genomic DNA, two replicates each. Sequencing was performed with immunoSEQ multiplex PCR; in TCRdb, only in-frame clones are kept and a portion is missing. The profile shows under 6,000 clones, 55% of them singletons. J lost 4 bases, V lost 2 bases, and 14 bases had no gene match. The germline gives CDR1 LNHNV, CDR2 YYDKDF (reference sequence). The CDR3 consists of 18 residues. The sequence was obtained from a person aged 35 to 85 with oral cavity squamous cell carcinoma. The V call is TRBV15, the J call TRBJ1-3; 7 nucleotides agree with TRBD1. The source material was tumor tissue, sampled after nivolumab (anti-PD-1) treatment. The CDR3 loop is CATSRSYPDRVWGNTIYF. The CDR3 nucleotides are TGTGCCACCAGCAGATCCTACCCTGACAGGGTGTGGGGAAACACCATATATTTT.